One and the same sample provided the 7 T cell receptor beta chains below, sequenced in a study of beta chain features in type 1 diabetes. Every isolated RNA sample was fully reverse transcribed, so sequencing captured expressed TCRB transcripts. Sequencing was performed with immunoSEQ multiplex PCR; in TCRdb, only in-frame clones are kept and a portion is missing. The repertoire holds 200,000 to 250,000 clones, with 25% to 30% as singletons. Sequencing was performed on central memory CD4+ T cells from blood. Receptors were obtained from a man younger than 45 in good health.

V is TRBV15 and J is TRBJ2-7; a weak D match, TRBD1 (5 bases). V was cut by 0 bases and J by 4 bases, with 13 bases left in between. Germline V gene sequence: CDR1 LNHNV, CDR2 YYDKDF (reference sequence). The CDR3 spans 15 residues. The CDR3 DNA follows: TGTGCCACCAGCAGAGATCCCGCCACAGGTTACGAGCAGTACTTC. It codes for CATSRDPATGYEQYF.

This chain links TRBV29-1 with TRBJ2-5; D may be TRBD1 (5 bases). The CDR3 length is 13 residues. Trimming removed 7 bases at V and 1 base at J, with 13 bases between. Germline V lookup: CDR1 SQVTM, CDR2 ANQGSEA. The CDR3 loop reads CSGARALQETQYF. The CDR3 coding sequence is TGCAGCGGCGCCAGGGCCCTCCAAGAGACCCAGTACTTC.

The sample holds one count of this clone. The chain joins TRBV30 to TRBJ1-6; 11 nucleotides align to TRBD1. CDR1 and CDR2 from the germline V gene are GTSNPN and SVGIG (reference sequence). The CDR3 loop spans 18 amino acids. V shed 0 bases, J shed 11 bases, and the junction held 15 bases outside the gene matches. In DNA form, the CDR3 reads TGTGCCTGGAGTGTACTTGGGGACAGGGGGATCGTGCGGACACCCCTCCACTTT. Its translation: CAWSVLGDRGIVRTPLHF. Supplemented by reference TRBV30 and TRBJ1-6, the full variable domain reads SQTIHQWPATLVQPVGSPLSLECTVEGTSNPNLYWYRQAAGRGLQLLFYSVGIGQISSEVPQNLSASRPQDRQFILSSKKLLLSDSGFYLCAWSVLGDRGIVRTPLHFGNGTRLTVT.

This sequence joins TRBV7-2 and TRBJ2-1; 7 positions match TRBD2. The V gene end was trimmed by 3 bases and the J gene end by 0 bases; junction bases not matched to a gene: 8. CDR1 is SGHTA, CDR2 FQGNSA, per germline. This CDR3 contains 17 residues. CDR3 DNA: TGTGCCAGCAGCTTTGGGGCTAGCGGAAGCTCCTACAATGAGCAGTTCTTC. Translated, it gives CASSFGASGSSYNEQFF.

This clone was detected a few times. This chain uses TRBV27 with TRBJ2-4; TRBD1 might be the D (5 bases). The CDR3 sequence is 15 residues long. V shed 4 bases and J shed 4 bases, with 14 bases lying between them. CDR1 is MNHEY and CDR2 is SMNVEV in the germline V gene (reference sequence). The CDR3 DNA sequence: TGTGCCAGCAGTTCGACCGGACACGGAAAAAACATTCAGTACTTC. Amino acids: CASSSTGHGKNIQYF.

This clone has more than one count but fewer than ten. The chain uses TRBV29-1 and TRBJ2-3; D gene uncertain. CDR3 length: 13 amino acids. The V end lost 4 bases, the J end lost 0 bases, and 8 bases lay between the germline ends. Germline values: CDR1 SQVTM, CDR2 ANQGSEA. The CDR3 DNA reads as TGCAGCGTTGTTCTACTTAGCACAGATACGCAGTATTTT. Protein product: CSVVLLSTDTQYF.

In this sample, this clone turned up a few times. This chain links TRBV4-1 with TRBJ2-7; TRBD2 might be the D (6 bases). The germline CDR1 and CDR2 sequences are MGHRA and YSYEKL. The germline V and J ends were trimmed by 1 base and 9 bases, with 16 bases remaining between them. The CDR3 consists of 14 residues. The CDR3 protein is CASSQVGPSVPQYF. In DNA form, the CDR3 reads TGCGCCAGCAGCCAAGTAGGCCCTAGCGTGCCGCAGTACTTC.